What follows describes a single TCR beta chain. The antigen is undetermined. This entry belongs to a study of T-cell reconstitution after alpha-beta-depleted transplantation in children. Points from the study as a whole: Among T cells one year after transplant, newly produced cells accounted for most counts and diversity. Several patients had high TCRbeta diversity at day 60; it came from surviving recipient T cells and thymic progenitors.

Preparation of the TCRbeta library involved a method that used unique molecular identifiers. TCRdb fed the PCR reads into MiXCR, producing one record per CDR3 protein. The table includes 300,000 to 400,000 distinct CDR3 sequences, approximately 23% detected once. The CDR3 has 12 amino acids. The TCR originated in a male patient between 10 and 17 years old who had a stem cell transplant for acute lymphoblastic leukemia, so the T cells may come from the graft donor. The chain couples TRBV21-1 to TRBJ2-2; TRBD1, the table's D call, lacks a check against the DNA. TRBV21-1 represents a pseudogene. This sample comprised PBMCs, mostly from graft donor cells, obtained 180 days after TCRalphabeta/CD19-depleted stem cell transplant. CDR3 region: CATSLPPGELFF. CDR3 nucleotide sequence: TGTGCCACCTCACTCCCCCCCGGGGAGCTGTTTTTT.